The clone carrying this TCR beta chain has only a few counts. Its antigen is unidentified. The data were obtained in a study of beta chain features in type 1 diabetes. Purity exceeding 95% was reached by all sorted populations. Every bit of the isolated RNA underwent reverse transcription, so sequencing read expressed TCRB transcripts. Clones were read by immunoSEQ multiplex PCR, and TCRdb kept only the in-frame ones, dropping some. The table has 250,000 to 300,000 clones, 7% to 9% seen once; the top ten hold under 1.3%. Study-wide results and limits: Cells with high TCR expression could be over-represented by cDNA sequencing. When Type 1 diabetes patients were examined, their TCRB CDR3s proved moderately but significantly shorter in all four CD4+ subsets. Type 1 diabetes patients had fewer VDJ junction insertions and more deletions.

Looked up from germline, CDR1 is MNHEY and CDR2 is SVGAGI. V lost 2 bases and J lost 4, with 11 bases in between. The CDR3 consists of 14 residues. The source material was central memory CD4+ T cells from blood. This chain joins TRBV6-5 and TRBJ1-2; D possibly corresponds to TRBD1 (6 bases). This receptor was identified in a woman aged 18-35 years in good health. The DNA for the CDR3 is TGTGCCAGCAGTTACGGATCAGGGGCCTATGGCTACACCTTC. It is translated as CASSYGSGAYGYTF.